The T cell receptor (beta chain) under discussion was sequenced for a study of blood T cell repertoires in COVID-19. Study details: Samples taken during acute and convalescent COVID-19 were collected in the United States, Italy and Spain.

Sequencing was performed with immunoSEQ multiplex PCR; in TCRdb, only in-frame clones are kept and a portion is missing. The repertoire holds 250,000 to 350,000 clones, with approximately 85% as singletons. Germline assignment: CDR1 LGHDT and CDR2 YNNKEL (reference sequence). CDR3 length: 20 residues. The trim removed 3 bases at V and 2 bases at J, leaving 13 bases unmatched. This chain joins TRBV3-1 (or the pseudogene TRBV3-2) and TRBJ2-1, with TRBD2 matching over 13 bases. Sequencing input: peripheral blood. The sequence was collected from a human donor with COVID-19, enrolled during active disease. The donor label of this sample is uncertain. In nucleotides, the CDR3 is TGTGCCAGCAGCCAGGCTCCCCGACTAGCGGGAGGACCTACCTACAATGAGCAGTTCTTC. It codes for CASSQAPRLAGGPTYNEQFF.